The next 22 T cell receptor beta chains were all read from a single sample in a study of shared clonotypes between healthy human individuals. Assay used: immunoSEQ multiplex PCR; TCRdb lists only in-frame clones, some missing. In the table there are about 1.5 million clones, 95% to 99% of which are singletons. The sequencing input was naive CD4+ T cells sorted from blood. Regarding subset: CD45RA+ positively selected. The receptors were gathered from a man between 25 and 39 years old in good health.

The chain uses TRBV7-6 and TRBJ1-1; D is possibly TRBD1 (5 bases). CDR1 and CDR2 from the germline V gene are SGHVS and FNYEAQ. The CDR3 length is 12 residues. V lost 3 bases and J lost 8, with 10 bases in between. CDR3 coding DNA: TGTGCCAGCAGCTTGGGGCCCGAAGAAGCTTTCTTT. Its protein is CASSLGPEEAFF.

Worth noting for this clone: Other nucleotide sequences from this sample produce the same CDR3. The rearrangement joins TRBV5-5 to TRBJ2-7; a weak D match, TRBD1 (5 bases). Trimming cost V 0 bases and J 1 base, with 8 bases left between them. The germline CDR1 and CDR2 sequences are SGHKS and YYEKEE (reference sequence). CDR3 size: 14 residues. The CDR3 sequence is CASSLVGQSYEQYF. The CDR3 DNA reads TGTGCCAGCAGCTTGGTAGGACAATCCTACGAGCAGTACTTC. Full variable domain (remainder filled in from reference TRBV5-5 and TRBJ2-7): DAGVTQSPTHLIKTRGQQVTLRCSPISGHKSVSWYQQVLGQGPQFIFQYYEKEERGRGNFPDRFSARQFPNYSSELNVNALLLGDSALYLCASSLVGQSYEQYFGPGTRLTVT.

This chain uses TRBV4-3 with TRBJ2-7; D unclear. This CDR3 comprises 11 residues. Germline V gene lookup returns CDR1 LGHNA and CDR2 YSLEER. Trimming cost V 1 base and J 10 bases, with 8 bases left between them. For the CDR3, the DNA is TGCGCCAGCAGCCAAGGGACGGTCCAGTACTTC. This sequence encodes CASSQGTVQYF.

The J gene is TRBJ2-7, the V gene TRBV6-1, with D perhaps matching TRBD2 (6 bases). From germline, CDR1 is MNHNS and CDR2 SASEGT. The V end was cut by 7 bases, the J end by 2 bases, with 9 bases between. The CDR3 has 12 residues. CDR3 residues: CASTASAYEQYF. The CDR3 nucleotides are TGTGCCAGCACGGCTAGCGCCTACGAGCAGTACTTC.

This clone appeared once. The rearrangement uses TRBV29-1 and TRBJ1-5; no reliable D call. Germline CDR1 is SQVTM and CDR2 is ANQGSEA. V was shortened by 5 bases and J by 4 bases, with 12 bases between the two germline ends. This CDR3 has 13 amino acids. CDR3 amino acids: CSVLPRGNQPQHF. The CDR3 DNA sequence: TGCAGCGTTCTTCCTCGGGGAAATCAGCCCCAGCATTTT.

V gene TRBV11-2 combines with J gene TRBJ2-7; tentatively, D is TRBD2 (7 bases). Per germline, CDR1 SGHAT and CDR2 FQNNGV. V dropped 4 bases and J dropped 2 bases, with 18 bases sitting between them. The CDR3 has 16 residues. CDR3 sequence reads: CASSSLGGRDTYEQYF. CDR3 in DNA: TGTGCCAGCAGCTCCCTGGGGGGGCGGGACACCTACGAGCAGTACTTC.

The rearrangement links TRBV7-9 to TRBJ2-5; 7 bases are a match to TRBD1. CDR1 SEHNR and CDR2 FQNEAQ come from the germline V gene (reference sequence). Trimming cost V 3 bases and J 4 bases; bases outside gene matches: 5. This CDR3 has 14 amino acids. For the CDR3, the DNA is TGTGCCAGCAGCTTCTACCGGGACAGAGAGACCCAGTACTTC. It is translated as CASSFYRDRETQYF. Supplemented by reference TRBV7-9 and TRBJ2-5, the full variable domain reads DTGVSQNPRHKITKRGQNVTFRCDPISEHNRLYWYRQTLGQGPEFLTYFQNEAQLEKSRLLSDRFSAERPKGSFSTLEIQRTEQGDSAMYLCASSFYRDRETQYFGPGTRLLVL.

A note on this clone: In the same sample, other DNA sequences code for this CDR3. The chain joins TRBV18 to TRBJ2-5; D remains ambiguous. Germline V gene sequence: CDR1 KGHSH, CDR2 LQKENI. Trimming took 0 bases from V and 3 from J, leaving 8 bases between them. The CDR3 contains 14 residues. Here the CDR3 reads CASSPPSGEETQYF. DNA of the CDR3: TGTGCCAGCTCACCACCCTCAGGCGAAGAGACCCAGTACTTC.

The chain has TRBV27 and TRBJ2-2; 7 nucleotides line up with TRBD1. With V trimmed by 10 bases and J by 2 bases, 7 bases remained unmatched. CDR1 and CDR2 (germline): MNHEY, SMNVEV (reference sequence). The CDR3 sequence is 14 residues long. Here the CDR3 DNA reads TGTGCCACCAAGAGACAGGGCAACACCGGGGAGCTGTTTTTT. Translating gives CATKRQGNTGELFF.

The chain has TRBV5-1 and TRBJ1-4; D unclear. Trimming pared 1 base from V and 0 bases from J, leaving 7 bases between. Germline V CDR1 and CDR2: SGHRS, YFSETQ. CDR3 size: 15 residues. The CDR3 is CASSLTATTNEKLFF. CDR3 DNA: TGCGCCAGCAGCTTGACTGCGACAACTAATGAAAAACTGTTTTTT.

DNA for the CDR3: TGTGCCAGCTCGCAAAATGCTGGACCTAGGAACACTGAAGCTTTCTTT. Translating it yields CASSQNAGPRNTEAFF. The chain carries TRBV18 and TRBJ1-1; the D is unclear. The CDR3 spans 16 residues. CDR1 and CDR2 (germline): KGHSH, LQKENI. V was clipped by 6 bases and J by 1 base, with 18 bases between them.

Comment on this clone: Other DNA sequences in this specimen translate into the identical CDR3. The genes are TRBV18 and TRBJ1-4; TRBD1 is a possible D gene (5 bases). Germline CDR1 reads KGHSH; CDR2 reads LQKENI. V lost 3 bases, J lost 0 bases, and 8 bases lay in between. The CDR3 runs 15 residues. The CDR3 loop is CASSPRDATNEKLFF. CDR3 in DNA: TGTGCCAGCTCACCCAGGGACGCAACTAATGAAAAACTGTTTTTT. Using reference TRBV18 and TRBJ1-4 for the parts outside the CDR3, the full variable domain is NAGVMQNPRHLVRRRGQEARLRCSPMKGHSHVYWYRQLPEEGLKFMVYLQKENIIDESGMPKERFSAEFPKEGPSILRIQQVVRGDSAAYFCASSPRDATNEKLFFGSGTQLSVL.

The chain combines TRBV30 with TRBJ2-2, with 10 bases lining up with TRBD1. The CDR3 covers 16 residues. The germline gives CDR1 GTSNPN, CDR2 SVGIG (reference sequence). The junction had 12 bases not matched to a gene; V was cut back by 5 bases and J by 6 bases. The CDR3 here is CAWRQYGTGDAGELFF. In nucleotides, the CDR3 is TGTGCCTGGCGACAGTATGGGACAGGGGACGCCGGGGAGCTGTTTTTT.

The gene calls are TRBV4-1 and TRBJ1-5; 7 bases map to TRBD1. The ends lost 3 bases at V and 4 bases at J; junction bases unmatched: 6. Germline lookup yields CDR1 MGHRA and CDR2 YSYEKL. This CDR3 spans 15 amino acids. CDR3 sequence reads: CASSQGTANNQPQHF. In DNA, the CDR3 is TGCGCCAGCAGCCAGGGGACAGCTAATAATCAGCCCCAGCATTTT.

V and J are TRBV28 and TRBJ2-7; 7 positions agree with TRBD1. CDR1 MDHEN and CDR2 SYDVKM come from the germline V gene. The ends lost 7 bases at V and 5 bases at J; junction bases unmatched: 11. The CDR3 contains 14 residues. CDR3 loop: CASNAPGQRNEQYF. The CDR3 region has the DNA TGTGCCAGCAACGCCCCGGGACAGCGTAACGAGCAGTACTTC.

V usage is TRBV18 and J usage is TRBJ2-1; TRBD2 matches 7 bases. V was clipped by 3 bases and J by 14 bases; unmatched bases: 10. Germline V gene sequence: CDR1 KGHSH, CDR2 LQKENI. The CDR3 consists of 13 residues. The CDR3 reads CASSPGGTTTKFF. CDR3 coding DNA: TGTGCCAGCTCACCGGGGGGGACCACCACAAAGTTCTTC.

Notes on this clone: Within the sample, other DNA sequences also encode this same CDR3. This chain joins TRBV10-3 and TRBJ2-7; D is unclear. The CDR3 extends over 15 amino acids. V lost 0 bases and J 1 base, leaving 10 bases between the germline ends. CDR1 ENHRY and CDR2 SYGVKD come from the germline V gene. The CDR3 bases are TGTGCCATCAGTGAGTCCGCCAGTTCGTCCTACGAGCAGTACTTC. Amino acid sequence: CAISESASSSYEQYF.

Remarks on this clone: Different DNA sequences within this sample yield the same CDR3. CDR3 in amino acids: CASSPGGNIQYF. CDR3 nucleotide sequence: TGCGCCAGCAGCCCTGGTGGGAACATTCAGTACTTC. The genes are TRBV10-1 and TRBJ2-4; D is unresolved. The CDR3 extends over 12 amino acids. Germline V gene data show CDR1 as WNHNN and CDR2 as SYGVQD (reference sequence). The V gene lost 6 bases and the J gene lost 7 bases, with 10 bases spanning the gap.

The chain employs TRBV5-8 and TRBJ2-1, with D unresolved. The germline CDR1 and CDR2 sequences are SGHTS and YDEGEE. V was cut by 0 bases and J by 6 bases, with 10 bases left in between. The length of the CDR3 is 14 residues. CDR3 loop: CASSLDFGVNEQFF. CDR3 sequence (DNA): TGTGCCAGCAGCTTGGACTTCGGCGTCAATGAGCAGTTCTTC.

The V and J genes are TRBV29-1 and TRBJ1-1; 7 bases fit TRBD1. V trimming: 7 bases; J trimming: 3 bases; junction bases outside the gene matches: 8. The CDR3 totals 13 residues. From germline, CDR1 is SQVTM and CDR2 ANQGSEA. The CDR3 DNA sequence: TGCAGCGCGACCAGGGACAGACACACTGAAGCTTTCTTT. Translation: CSATRDRHTEAFF.

The V call is TRBV7-2, the J call TRBJ1-1; no clear D. The germline V gene encodes CDR1 SGHTA and CDR2 FQGNSA. Trimming removed 4 bases from V and 3 bases from J, with 12 bases in between. CDR3 length: 14 residues. The CDR3 loop reads CASSSDWGHTEAFF. CDR3 nucleotides: TGTGCCAGCAGCTCCGATTGGGGTCACACTGAAGCTTTCTTT.

This chain links TRBV27 with TRBJ2-7, with TRBD2 matching 10 bases. This CDR3 is 15 amino acids long. J gave up 2 bases and V 5 bases, and 6 bases lay outside the gene matches. Germline CDR1 and CDR2: MNHEY and SMNVEV (reference sequence). CDR3 sequence reads: CASSRGTSAAYEQYF. The DNA of the CDR3 is TGTGCCAGCAGTCGCGGGACTAGCGCCGCCTACGAGCAGTACTTC.